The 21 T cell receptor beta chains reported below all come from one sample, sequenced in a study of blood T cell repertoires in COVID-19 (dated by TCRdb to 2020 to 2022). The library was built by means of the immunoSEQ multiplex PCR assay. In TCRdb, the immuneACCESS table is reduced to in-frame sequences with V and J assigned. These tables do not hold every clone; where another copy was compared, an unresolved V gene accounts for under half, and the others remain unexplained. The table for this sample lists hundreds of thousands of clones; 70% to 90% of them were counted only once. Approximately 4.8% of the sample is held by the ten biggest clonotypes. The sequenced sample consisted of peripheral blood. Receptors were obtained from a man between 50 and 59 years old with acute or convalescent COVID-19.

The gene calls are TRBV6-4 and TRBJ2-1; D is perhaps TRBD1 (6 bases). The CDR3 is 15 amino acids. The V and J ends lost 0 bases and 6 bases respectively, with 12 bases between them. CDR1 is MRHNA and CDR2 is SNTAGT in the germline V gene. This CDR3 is CASSDSYTGSNEQFF. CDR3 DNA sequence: TGTGCCAGCAGTGACTCTTATACAGGGTCCAATGAGCAGTTCTTC.

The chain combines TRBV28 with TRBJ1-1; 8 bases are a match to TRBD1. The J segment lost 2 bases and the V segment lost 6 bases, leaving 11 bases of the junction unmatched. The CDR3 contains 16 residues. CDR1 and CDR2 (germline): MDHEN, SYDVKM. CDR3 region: CASSGSTTGDNTEAFF. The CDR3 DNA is TGTGCCAGCAGCGGGAGTACGACAGGGGACAACACTGAAGCTTTCTTT.

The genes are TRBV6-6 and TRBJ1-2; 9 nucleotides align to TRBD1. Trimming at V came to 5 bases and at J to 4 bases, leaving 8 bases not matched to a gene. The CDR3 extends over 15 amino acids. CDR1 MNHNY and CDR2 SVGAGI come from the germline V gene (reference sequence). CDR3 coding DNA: TGTGCCAGCAGTACAGCGCGGGGACAGGGCTATGGCTACACCTTC. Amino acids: CASSTARGQGYGYTF.

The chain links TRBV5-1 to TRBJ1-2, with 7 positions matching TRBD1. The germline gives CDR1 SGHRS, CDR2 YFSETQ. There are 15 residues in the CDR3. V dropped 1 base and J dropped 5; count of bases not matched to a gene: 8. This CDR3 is CASSLQGGTRYGYTF. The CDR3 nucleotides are TGCGCCAGCAGCTTGCAGGGGGGGACTAGGTATGGCTACACCTTC.

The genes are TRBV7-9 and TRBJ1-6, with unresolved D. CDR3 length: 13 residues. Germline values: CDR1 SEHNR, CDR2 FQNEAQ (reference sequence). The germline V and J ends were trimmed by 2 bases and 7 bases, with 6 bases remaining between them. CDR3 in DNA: TGTGCCAGCAGCTTAAACGGGAATTCACCCCTCCACTTT. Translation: CASSLNGNSPLHF.

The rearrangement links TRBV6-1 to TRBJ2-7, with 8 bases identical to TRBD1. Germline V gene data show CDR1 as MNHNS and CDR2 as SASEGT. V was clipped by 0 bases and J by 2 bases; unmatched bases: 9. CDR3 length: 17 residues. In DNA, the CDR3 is TGTGCCAGCAGTGAAGCTTGGAGGGCAGGGGGCCCCTACGAGCAGTACTTC. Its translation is CASSEAWRAGGPYEQYF.

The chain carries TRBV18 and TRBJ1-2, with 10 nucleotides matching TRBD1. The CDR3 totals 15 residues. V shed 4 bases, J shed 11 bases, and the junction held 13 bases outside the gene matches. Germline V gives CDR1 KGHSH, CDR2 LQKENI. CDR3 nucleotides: TGTGCCAGCTCACTGGCAGGAGACAGGGGGCTTCAGTACACCTTC. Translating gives CASSLAGDRGLQYTF. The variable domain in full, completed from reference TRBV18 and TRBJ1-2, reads NAGVMQNPRHLVRRRGQEARLRCSPMKGHSHVYWYRQLPEEGLKFMVYLQKENIIDESGMPKERFSAEFPKEGPSILRIQQVVRGDSAAYFCASSLAGDRGLQYTFGSGTRLTVV.

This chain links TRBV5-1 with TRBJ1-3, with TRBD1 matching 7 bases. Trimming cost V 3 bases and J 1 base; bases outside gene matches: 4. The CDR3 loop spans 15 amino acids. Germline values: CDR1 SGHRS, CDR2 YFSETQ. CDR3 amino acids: CASSSPDRSGNTIYF. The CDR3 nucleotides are TGCGCCAGCAGCTCGCCGGACAGGTCTGGAAACACCATATATTTT.

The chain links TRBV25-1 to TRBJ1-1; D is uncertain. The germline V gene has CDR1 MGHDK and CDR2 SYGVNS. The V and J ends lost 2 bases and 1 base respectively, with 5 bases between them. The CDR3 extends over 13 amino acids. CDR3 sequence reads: CASSEQENTEAFF. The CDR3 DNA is TGTGCCAGCAGTGAACAGGAGAACACTGAAGCTTTCTTT.

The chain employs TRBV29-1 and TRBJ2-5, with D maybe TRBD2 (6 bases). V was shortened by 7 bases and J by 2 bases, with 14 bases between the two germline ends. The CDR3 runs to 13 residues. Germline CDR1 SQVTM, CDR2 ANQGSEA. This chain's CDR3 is CSAPLREQETQYF. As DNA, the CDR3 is TGCAGCGCCCCCCTACGGGAGCAAGAGACCCAGTACTTC.

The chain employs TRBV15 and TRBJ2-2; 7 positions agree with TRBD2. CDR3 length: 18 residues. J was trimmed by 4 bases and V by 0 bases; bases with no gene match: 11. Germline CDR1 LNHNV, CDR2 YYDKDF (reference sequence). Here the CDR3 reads CATSRDRGEASGTGELFF. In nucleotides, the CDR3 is TGTGCCACCAGCAGAGATCGTGGGGAGGCTAGCGGCACCGGGGAGCTGTTTTTT.

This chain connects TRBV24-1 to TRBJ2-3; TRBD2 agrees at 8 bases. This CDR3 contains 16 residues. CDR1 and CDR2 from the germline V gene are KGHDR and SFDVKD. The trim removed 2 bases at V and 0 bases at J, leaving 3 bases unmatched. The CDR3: CATSDSASGSTDTQYF. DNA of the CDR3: TGTGCCACCAGTGATTCAGCTAGCGGGAGCACAGATACGCAGTATTTT.

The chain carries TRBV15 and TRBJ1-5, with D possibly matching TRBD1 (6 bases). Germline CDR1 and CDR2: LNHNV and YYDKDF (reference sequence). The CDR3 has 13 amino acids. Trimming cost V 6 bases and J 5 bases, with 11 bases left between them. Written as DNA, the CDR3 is TGTGCCACCAGTGGACAGACCCATCAGCCCCAGCATTTT. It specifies CATSGQTHQPQHF.

The CDR3 here is CASSKTTLYGYTF. The CDR3 DNA reads as TGTGCCAGCAGCAAGACGACTTTATATGGCTACACCTTC. The rearrangement joins TRBV7-2 to TRBJ1-2; the D is unclear. Germline CDR1 reads SGHTA; CDR2 reads FQGNSA. With 5 bases removed from V and 5 bases from J, the gap between germline ends came to 12 bases. This CDR3 spans 13 amino acids.

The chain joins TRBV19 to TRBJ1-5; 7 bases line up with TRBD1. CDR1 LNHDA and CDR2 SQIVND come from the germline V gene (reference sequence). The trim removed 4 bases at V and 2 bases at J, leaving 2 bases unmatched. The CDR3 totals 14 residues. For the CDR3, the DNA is TGTGCCAGTAGTACCACAGGGGGCAATCAGCCCCAGCATTTT. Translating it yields CASSTTGGNQPQHF.

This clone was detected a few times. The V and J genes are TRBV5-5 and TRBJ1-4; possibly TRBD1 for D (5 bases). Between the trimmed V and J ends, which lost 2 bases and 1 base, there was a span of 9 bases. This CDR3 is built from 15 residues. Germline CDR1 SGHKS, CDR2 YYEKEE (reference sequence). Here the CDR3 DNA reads TGTGCCAGCAGCTTATTGACAGTAACTAATGAAAAACTGTTTTTT. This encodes CASSLLTVTNEKLFF.

The CDR3 bases are TGTGCCAGCAGCTTAGCGGGGGGGCCGTCCTATGAGCAGTTCTTC. It codes for CASSLAGGPSYEQFF. The chain combines TRBV5-4 with TRBJ2-1; TRBD2 matches at 10 bases. Germline values: CDR1 SGHNT, CDR2 YYREEE (reference sequence). V trimming: 2 bases; J trimming: 8 bases; junction bases outside the gene matches: 7. This CDR3 region has 15 residues.

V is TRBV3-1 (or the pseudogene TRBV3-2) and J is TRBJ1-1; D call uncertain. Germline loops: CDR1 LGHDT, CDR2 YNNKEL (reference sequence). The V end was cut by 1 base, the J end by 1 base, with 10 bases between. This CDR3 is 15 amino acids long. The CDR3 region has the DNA TGTGCCAGCAGCCAAGGGGCACACTCGAACACTGAAGCTTTCTTT. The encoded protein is CASSQGAHSNTEAFF.

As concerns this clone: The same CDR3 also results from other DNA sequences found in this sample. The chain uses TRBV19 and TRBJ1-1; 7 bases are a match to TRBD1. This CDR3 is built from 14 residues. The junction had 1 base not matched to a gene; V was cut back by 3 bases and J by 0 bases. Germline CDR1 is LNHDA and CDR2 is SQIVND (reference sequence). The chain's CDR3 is CASSIGTVNTEAFF. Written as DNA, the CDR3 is TGTGCCAGTAGTATCGGGACAGTGAACACTGAAGCTTTCTTT.

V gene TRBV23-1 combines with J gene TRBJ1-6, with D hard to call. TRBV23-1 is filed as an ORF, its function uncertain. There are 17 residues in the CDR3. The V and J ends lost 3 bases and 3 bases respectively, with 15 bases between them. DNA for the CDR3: TGCGCCAGCAGTCATTGCCCCTCACAAGTCTATAATTCACCCCTCCACTTT. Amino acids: CASSHCPSQVYNSPLHF.

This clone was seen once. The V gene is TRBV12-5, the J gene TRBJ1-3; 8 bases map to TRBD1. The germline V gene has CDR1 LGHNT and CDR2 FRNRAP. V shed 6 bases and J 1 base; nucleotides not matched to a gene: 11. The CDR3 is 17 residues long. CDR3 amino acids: CASGLPTGVLSGNTIYF. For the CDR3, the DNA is TGTGCTAGTGGACTACCGACAGGGGTACTTTCTGGAAACACCATATATTTT.